These T cell receptor beta chains were read from a single sample in a study of PD-1 blockade in mismatch repair-deficient tumors. Using immunoSEQ multiplex PCR, the repertoire was profiled, and TCRdb retains in-frame clones only, with some absent. The sample lists around 100,000 clones; about 74% were seen once. This specimen was peripheral blood, taken 60 weeks after starting pembrolizumab. These receptors were obtained from an adult with mismatch repair-deficient cancer. Both conserved end residues are part of each CDR3. The D gene is left open where the match is weak. Clone size appears in some rows only: once, few, many, or a class for an expanded clone.

NA	NA	TRBV6-4	TRBJ1-1	CASSFDGGTEAFF	TGTGCCAGCAGTTTTGACGGTGGCACTGAAGCTTTCTTT
NA	NA	TRBV15	TRBJ1-4	CATSRDVLGGGKEKLFF	TGTGCCACCAGCAGAGATGTACTCGGGGGAGGGAAGGAAAAACTGTTTTTT
NA	NA	TRBV7-8	TRBJ1-3	CASSSPFSLAGNTIYF	TGTGCCAGCAGCTCCCCCTTTAGTCTGGCTGGAAACACCATATATTTT
NA	NA	TRBV7-9	TRBJ1-1	CASSLDKMNTEAFF	TGTGCCAGCAGCTTGGATAAGATGAACACTGAAGCTTTCTTT
NA	TRBD2	TRBV5-4	TRBJ2-5	CASSSRGGPRLETQYF	TGTGCCAGCAGCTCCCGGGGGGGGCCCCGGTTGGAGACCCAGTACTTC
NA	TRBD1	TRBV7-9	TRBJ1-1	CASSYQQGGTEAFF	TGTGCCAGCAGCTACCAACAGGGGGGCACTGAAGCTTTCTTT
few	NA	TRBV11-2	TRBJ1-1	CASTRGGMRTSEAFF	TGTGCCAGCACCAGGGGAGGGATGAGGACCTCTGAAGCTTTCTTT
NA	NA	TRBV29-1	TRBJ2-1	CSPRSRYNEQFF	TGCAGCCCGAGGAGCAGATACAATGAGCAGTTCTTC
NA	NA	TRBV11-3	TRBJ2-7	CASSRRLGAGYEQYF	TGTGCCAGCAGCCGTAGGCTAGGGGCGGGATACGAGCAGTACTTC
NA	TRBD2	TRBV5-8	TRBJ2-2	CASSSSGRGYTGELFF	TGTGCCAGCAGCTCGAGCGGGAGAGGTTACACCGGGGAGCTGTTTTTT
NA	NA	TRBV5-1	TRBJ1-2	CASSMPGQGYTF	TGCGCCAGCAGCATGCCAGGACAGGGCTACACCTTC
once	NA	TRBV5-1	TRBJ1-2	CASSPLETGLRGYTF	TGCGCCAGCAGCCCCTTAGAGACAGGACTTCGAGGCTACACCTTC
once	TRBD1	TRBV5-8	TRBJ1-5	CASRAGTGFQPQHF	TGTGCCAGCAGAGCCGGGACAGGATTTCAGCCCCAGCATTTT
NA	TRBD2	TRBV11-1	TRBJ2-2	CASSLLGGRSTGELFF	TGTGCCAGCAGCTTACTTGGCGGGAGGAGTACCGGGGAGCTGTTTTTT
NA	NA	TRBV5-1	TRBJ1-4	CASRSGDEKLFF	TGCGCCAGCAGATCGGGTGATGAAAAACTGTTTTTT
NA	TRBD2	TRBV5-1	TRBJ2-5	CASSLASSGALETQYF	TGCGCCAGCAGCTTGGCCTCTAGCGGGGCCTTAGAGACCCAGTACTTC
NA	TRBD2	TRBV5-1	TRBJ2-5	CASFLGGTETQYF	TGCGCCAGCTTCCTGGGGGGGACGGAGACCCAGTACTTC
NA	NA	TRBV19	TRBJ1-1	CASSILGFTEAFF	TGTGCCAGTAGTATTTTGGGATTCACTGAAGCTTTCTTT
NA	NA	TRBV5-1	TRBJ1-2	CASSLDSSYGYTF	TGCGCCAGCAGCTTGGACAGCTCCTATGGCTACACCTTC
NA	TRBD1	TRBV5-1	TRBJ2-3	CASSEGQLRTDTQYF	TGCGCCAGCAGCGAGGGACAGCTCCGCACAGATACGCAGTATTTT
NA	TRBD1	TRBV14	TRBJ1-1	CASSFLTGLTTEAFF	TGTGCCAGCAGCTTTTTGACAGGGTTGACCACTGAAGCTTTCTTT
NA	NA	TRBV5-5	TRBJ2-2	CASSLEGSGWTGELFF	TGTGCCAGCAGCTTGGAAGGGAGCGGTTGGACCGGGGAGCTGTTTTTT
NA	NA	TRBV7-3	TRBJ2-1	CASSNRDLGGNEQFF	TGTGCCAGCAGCAACCGGGACCTAGGAGGGAATGAGCAGTTCTTC
NA	NA	TRBV2	TRBJ2-4	CASSEGSPQAKNIQYF	TGTGCCAGCAGTGAGGGCAGCCCCCAAGCCAAAAACATTCAGTACTTC
NA	TRBD1	TRBV19	TRBJ2-6	CASSSSGGATGANVLTF	TGTGCCAGTAGTAGTTCAGGGGGCGCGACTGGGGCCAACGTCCTGACTTTC
NA	NA	TRBV30	TRBJ1-2	CAWSVTGSVYGYTF	TGTGCCTGGAGTGTAACAGGTTCCGTCTATGGCTACACCTTC
NA	NA	TRBV14	TRBJ1-1	CASSQVFVAGMLNTEAFF	TGTGCCAGCAGCCAAGTTTTCGTGGCAGGGATGTTGAACACTGAAGCTTTCTTT
few	NA	TRBV6-5	TRBJ2-7	CASSSQLGYPMYF	TGTGCCAGCAGTTCCCAACTAGGCTATCCGATGTACTTC
NA	NA	TRBV19	TRBJ2-3	CASSDGALGDTQYF	TGTGCCAGCAGTGACGGGGCCCTCGGGGATACGCAGTATTTT
once	NA	TRBV6-4	TRBJ2-3	CASGAHRRVHGTDTQYF	TGTGCCAGCGGGGCCCACAGACGGGTCCACGGGACAGATACGCAGTATTTT
NA	NA	TRBV7-3	TRBJ2-7	CASSLGRGGAPDEQYF	TGTGCCAGCAGCTTGGGGCGGGGCGGGGCCCCCGACGAGCAGTACTTC
NA	NA	TRBV4-3	TRBJ2-2	CASSARINTGELFF	TGCGCCAGCAGTGCGCGGATTAACACCGGGGAGCTGTTTTTT
many	TRBD2	TRBV7-9	TRBJ2-1	CASSTQTTSLDEQFF	TGTGCCAGCAGCACACAGACGACTAGCCTCGATGAGCAGTTCTTC
NA	NA	TRBV11-1	TRBJ2-1	CASSLGSRVTPYNEQFF	TGTGCCAGCAGCCTGGGTTCGAGGGTCACCCCCTACAATGAGCAGTTCTTC
NA	TRBD2	TRBV27	TRBJ2-7	CASRSTIERGNSYEQYF	TGTGCCAGCAGATCTACTATAGAGCGGGGCAACTCCTACGAGCAGTACTTC
NA	NA	TRBV29-1	TRBJ1-3	CSALIGAGGNTIYF	TGCAGCGCTCTGATCGGAGCTGGAGGAAACACCATATATTTT
NA	NA	TRBV6-5	TRBJ1-2	CASMAGLDGYTF	TGTGCCAGCATGGCGGGTCTCGATGGCTACACCTTC
NA	TRBD2	TRBV11-2	TRBJ2-1	CASSRSSGRSIDEQFF	TGTGCCAGCAGCCGTTCTAGCGGGAGGAGTATAGATGAGCAGTTCTTC
NA	TRBD1	TRBV11-2	TRBJ1-4	CASSLNWDSLNEKLFF	TGTGCCAGCAGCTTAAATTGGGACAGCCTAAATGAAAAACTGTTTTTT
NA	NA	TRBV7-2	TRBJ2-1	CASSLGVTNEQFF	TGTGCCAGCAGCTTAGGAGTTACTAATGAGCAGTTCTTC
NA	TRBD1	TRBV28	TRBJ1-5	CASRPGTGGYQPQHF	TGTGCCAGCAGACCGGGGACAGGGGGGTATCAGCCCCAGCATTTT
once	TRBD2	TRBV27	TRBJ2-2	CASSLLASGRFNTGELFF	TGTGCCAGCAGTTTATTAGCTAGCGGGAGGTTTAACACCGGGGAGCTGTTTTTT
NA	NA	TRBV7-2	TRBJ1-2	CASSLDLSGYTF	TGTGCCAGCAGCTTAGATCTGAGTGGCTACACCTTC
once	NA	TRBV7-9	TRBJ1-5	CASSSGTDSNQPQHF	TGTGCCAGCAGCTCCGGGACGGATAGCAATCAGCCCCAGCATTTT
few	NA	TRBV9	TRBJ2-1	CASSVGMRRQNEQFF	TGTGCCAGCAGCGTAGGGATGCGGCGGCAGAATGAGCAGTTCTTC
NA	NA	TRBV30	TRBJ2-6	CAWGRGASGANVLTF	TGTGCCTGGGGCAGAGGGGCCTCTGGGGCCAACGTCCTGACTTTC
NA	NA	TRBV29-1	TRBJ1-2	CSVGNWGRNYGYTF	TGCAGCGTTGGCAACTGGGGGCGAAACTATGGCTACACCTTC
NA	TRBD2	TRBV5-1	TRBJ2-2	CASSLMTSGTGELFF	TGCGCCAGCAGCTTGATGACTAGCGGGACCGGGGAGCTGTTTTTT
NA	NA	TRBV11-2	TRBJ2-1	CASGLPGASYNEQFF	TGTGCCAGCGGACTGCCCGGAGCCTCCTACAATGAGCAGTTCTTC
NA	NA	TRBV2	TRBJ2-5	CASSEGGLGQETQYF	TGTGCCAGCAGTGAAGGGGGATTGGGCCAAGAGACCCAGTACTTC
NA	NA	TRBV6-1	TRBJ1-5	CASSPAGSNQPQHF	TGTGCCAGCAGCCCCGCGGGATCCAATCAGCCCCAGCATTTT
NA	NA	TRBV5-4	TRBJ1-4	CASSLAAGAEGSDGKLFF	TGTGCCAGCAGCTTGGCCGCTGGGGCGGAGGGTAGTGACGGAAAACTGTTTTTT
NA	NA	TRBV27	TRBJ2-4	CASSGDRAKNIQYF	TGTGCCAGCAGTGGTGACAGGGCCAAAAACATTCAGTACTTC
NA	TRBD1	TRBV25-1	TRBJ2-7	CASSEYLGTGIHEQYF	TGTGCCAGCAGTGAATATTTAGGGACAGGGATCCACGAGCAGTACTTC
NA	TRBD1	TRBV6-5	TRBJ1-2	CASSRGQGNYGYTF	TGTGCCAGCAGTCGGGGACAGGGTAACTATGGCTACACCTTC
NA	TRBD2	TRBV28	TRBJ2-3	CASSFHGLAGQHSTDTQYF	TGTGCCAGCAGTTTTCACGGACTAGCGGGACAACACAGCACAGATACGCAGTATTTT
NA	TRBD1	TRBV5-6	TRBJ2-7	CASSQGQSTYEQYF	TGTGCCAGCAGCCAGGGACAGAGTACCTACGAGCAGTACTTC
NA	NA	TRBV5-8	TRBJ1-1	CASSEPGGLNTEAFF	TGTGCCAGCAGCGAACCGGGGGGGCTGAACACTGAAGCTTTCTTT
NA	NA	TRBV7-9	TRBJ2-7	CASSLGGPYEQYF	TGTGCCAGCAGCTTAGGGGGGCCCTACGAGCAGTACTTC
NA	NA	TRBV25-1	TRBJ1-5	CASSENRDGQPQHF	TGTGCCAGCAGTGAAAACAGGGACGGTCAGCCCCAGCATTTT